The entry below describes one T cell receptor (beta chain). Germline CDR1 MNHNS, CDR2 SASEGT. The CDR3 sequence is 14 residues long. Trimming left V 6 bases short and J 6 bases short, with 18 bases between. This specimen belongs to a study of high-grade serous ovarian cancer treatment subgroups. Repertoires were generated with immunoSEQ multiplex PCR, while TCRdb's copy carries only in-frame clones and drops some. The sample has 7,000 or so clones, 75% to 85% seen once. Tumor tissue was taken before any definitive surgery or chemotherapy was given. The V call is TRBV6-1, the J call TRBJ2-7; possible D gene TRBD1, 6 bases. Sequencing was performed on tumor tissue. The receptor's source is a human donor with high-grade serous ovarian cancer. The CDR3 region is CASRQGPANPEQYF. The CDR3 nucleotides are TGTGCCAGCAGACAGGGACCCGCCAACCCCGAGCAGTACTTC.